This T cell receptor beta chain was documented in a study of early T cells in non-severe SARS-CoV-2 infection. Overall study context: Sequencing input comprised bulk RNA from unsorted whole blood; chain pairing was not available.

The table lists this clonotype with a few counts. No antigen is known for it. CDR1 SGHVS and CDR2 FQNEAQ come from the germline V gene. The CDR3 runs to 14 residues. The ends were cut back, 8 bases at V and 2 bases at J, with 15 bases in the middle. Broader study findings: Matches to VDJdb favored anti-spike CD8 responses and missed private and CD4 specificities.

Individual cDNA molecules carried attached unique molecular identifiers. TCRdb used MiXCR to reprocess the 5' RACE reads, holding one entry per CDR3 protein. In the table there are more than 85,000 distinct CDR3 sequences, around 14% of which are singletons. This TCR was sampled from an adult who was a healthcare worker with PCR-confirmed SARS-CoV-2 infection or an uninfected control (not recorded which). Sequences were obtained from whole blood. V usage is TRBV7-8 and J usage is TRBJ2-5; the D gene could be TRBD1 or TRBD2 (5 bases each). The CDR3 is CASGSGAAQETQYF. The CDR3 DNA is TGTGCCAGCGGATCCGGGGCAGCTCAAGAGACCCAGTACTTC.